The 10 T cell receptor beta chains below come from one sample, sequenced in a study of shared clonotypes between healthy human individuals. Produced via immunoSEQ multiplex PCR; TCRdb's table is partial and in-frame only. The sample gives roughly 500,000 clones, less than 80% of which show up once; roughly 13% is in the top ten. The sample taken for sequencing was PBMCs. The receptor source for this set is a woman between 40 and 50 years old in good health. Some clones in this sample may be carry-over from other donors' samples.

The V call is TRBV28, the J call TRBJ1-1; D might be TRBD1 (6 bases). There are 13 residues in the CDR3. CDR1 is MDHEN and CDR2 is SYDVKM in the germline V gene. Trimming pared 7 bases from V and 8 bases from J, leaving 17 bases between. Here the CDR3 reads CASTPRTAAEAFF. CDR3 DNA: TGTGCCAGCACGCCCCGGACAGCCGCCGAAGCTTTCTTT.

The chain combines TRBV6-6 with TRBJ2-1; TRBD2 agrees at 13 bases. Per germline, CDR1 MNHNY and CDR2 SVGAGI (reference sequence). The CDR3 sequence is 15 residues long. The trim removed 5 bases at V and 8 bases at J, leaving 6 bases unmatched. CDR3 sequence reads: CASSTGTSGTYEQFF. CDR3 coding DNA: TGTGCCAGCAGTACTGGGACTAGCGGGACCTATGAGCAGTTCTTC.

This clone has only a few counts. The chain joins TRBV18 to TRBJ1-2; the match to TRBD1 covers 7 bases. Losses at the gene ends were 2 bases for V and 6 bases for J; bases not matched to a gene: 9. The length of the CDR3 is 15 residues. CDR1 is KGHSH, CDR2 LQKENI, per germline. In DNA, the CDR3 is TGTGCCAGCTCACCAATGACAGGGAGCTTCGATGGCTACACCTTC. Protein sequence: CASSPMTGSFDGYTF.

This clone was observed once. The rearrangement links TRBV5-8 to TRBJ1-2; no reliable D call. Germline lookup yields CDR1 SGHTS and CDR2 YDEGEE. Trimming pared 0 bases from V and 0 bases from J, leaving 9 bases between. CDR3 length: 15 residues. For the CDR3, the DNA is TGTGCCAGCAGCTTGGCCGGGAGGGCTAACTATGGCTACACCTTC. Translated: CASSLAGRANYGYTF.

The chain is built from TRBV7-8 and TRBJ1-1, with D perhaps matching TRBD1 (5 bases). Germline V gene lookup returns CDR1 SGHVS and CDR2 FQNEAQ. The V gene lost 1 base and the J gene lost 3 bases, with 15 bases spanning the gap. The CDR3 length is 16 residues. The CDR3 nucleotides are TGTGCCAGCAGCTTAGGTGCTTCGGGGCGCGACACTGAAGCTTTCTTT. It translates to CASSLGASGRDTEAFF.

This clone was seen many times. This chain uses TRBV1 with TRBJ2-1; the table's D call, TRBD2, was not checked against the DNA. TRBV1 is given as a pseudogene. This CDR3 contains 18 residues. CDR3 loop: CTSSLTGRETGMDNEQFF. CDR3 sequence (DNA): TGCACCAGCAGCCTGACTGGGCGGGAGACGGGAATGGACAATGAGCAGTTCTTC.

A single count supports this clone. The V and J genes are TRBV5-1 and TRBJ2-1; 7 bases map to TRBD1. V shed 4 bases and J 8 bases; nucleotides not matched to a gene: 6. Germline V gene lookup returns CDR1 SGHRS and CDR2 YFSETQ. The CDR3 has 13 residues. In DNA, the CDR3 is TGCGCCAGCAGCCCTGACAGGGAATATGAGCAGTTCTTC. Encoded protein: CASSPDREYEQFF.

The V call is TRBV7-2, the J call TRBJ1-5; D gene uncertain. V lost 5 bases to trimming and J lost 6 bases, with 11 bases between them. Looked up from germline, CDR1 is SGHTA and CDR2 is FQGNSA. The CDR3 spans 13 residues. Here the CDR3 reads CASSPPGGQPQHF. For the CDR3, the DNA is TGTGCCAGCAGCCCCCCGGGTGGTCAGCCCCAGCATTTT.

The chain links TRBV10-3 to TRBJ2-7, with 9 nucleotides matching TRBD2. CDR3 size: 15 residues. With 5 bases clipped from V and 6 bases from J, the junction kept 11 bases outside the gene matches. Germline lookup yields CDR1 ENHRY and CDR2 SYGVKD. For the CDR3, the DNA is TGTGCCATCAGTAATAGCGGGAGTAGTGAATCCGAGCAGTACTTC. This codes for CAISNSGSSESEQYF.

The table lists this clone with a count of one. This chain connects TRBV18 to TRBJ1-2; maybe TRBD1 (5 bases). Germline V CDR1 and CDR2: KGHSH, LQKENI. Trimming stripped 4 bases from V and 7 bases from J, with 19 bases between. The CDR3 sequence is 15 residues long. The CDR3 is CASSQYTGTGFGYTF. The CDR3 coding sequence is TGTGCCAGCTCACAATATACCGGGACGGGGTTTGGCTACACCTTC.